The 14 T cell receptor beta chains below all came from one sample that was sequenced in a study of blood T cell repertoires in COVID-19. Here immunoSEQ multiplex PCR was the method, and the copy in TCRdb shows in-frame clones only, minus some. The sample has about 74,000 clones, around 82% seen once. Sequencing used peripheral blood. Receptors were obtained from a human donor in a cohort sampled during active COVID-19.

V and J are TRBV29-1 and TRBJ2-5, with D perhaps TRBD1 (6 bases). Germline V gene lookup returns CDR1 SQVTM and CDR2 ANQGSEA. V was shortened by 4 bases and J by 5 bases, with 14 bases between the two germline ends. This CDR3 comprises 13 residues. The CDR3 region has the DNA TGCAGCGTTGGCGCAGGGGCTCAGGAGACCCAGTACTTC. Residues: CSVGAGAQETQYF.

The chain has TRBV5-1 and TRBJ1-1; 7 positions agree with TRBD1. V lost 1 base and J lost 4; bases outside the gene matches: 4. Per germline, CDR1 SGHRS and CDR2 YFSETQ. The CDR3 runs to 14 residues. This CDR3 is CASSLQGGGTEAFF. CDR3 sequence (DNA): TGCGCCAGCAGCTTGCAGGGGGGTGGCACTGAAGCTTTCTTT. Looking up the rest from reference TRBV5-1 and TRBJ1-1 gives the full variable domain: KAGVTQTPRYLIKTRGQQVTLSCSPISGHRSVSWYQQTPGQGLQFLFEYFSETQRNKGNFPGRFSGRQFSNSRSEMNVSTLELGDSALYLCASSLQGGGTEAFFGQGTRLTVV.

The chain employs TRBV6-5 and TRBJ2-2, with TRBD1 identical over 7 bases. Trimming cost V 5 bases and J 4 bases; bases outside gene matches: 4. The CDR3 totals 14 residues. CDR1 and CDR2 (germline): MNHEY, SVGAGI. This CDR3 reads CASSTGVSTGELFF. CDR3 coding DNA: TGTGCCAGCAGTACAGGGGTGTCCACCGGGGAGCTGTTTTTT.

This chain uses TRBV4-1 with TRBJ2-7; TRBD1 matches at 9 bases. The CDR3 is 14 amino acids. With V trimmed by 5 bases and J by 4 bases, 6 bases remained unmatched. Per the germline V gene, CDR1 is MGHRA and CDR2 is YSYEKL. The CDR3 loop reads CASSYGTGLYEQYF. In DNA, the CDR3 is TGCGCCAGCAGCTACGGGACAGGGTTGTACGAGCAGTACTTC.

CDR3 protein: CASSQLLAGEQYF. The CDR3, as DNA: TGTGCCAGCAGCCAACTACTAGCGGGTGAGCAGTACTTC. This rearrangement joins TRBV3-1 (or the pseudogene TRBV3-2) to TRBJ2-7; 9 nucleotides line up with TRBD2. J was trimmed by 7 bases and V by 2 bases; bases with no gene match: 3. Germline V gene sequence: CDR1 LGHDT, CDR2 YNNKEL (reference sequence). This CDR3 has 13 amino acids.

J is TRBJ2-7 and V is TRBV7-9, with TRBD1 matching over 9 bases. The CDR3 totals 17 residues. Germline-derived CDR1 and CDR2 are SEHNR and FQNEAQ (reference sequence). V was pared by 3 bases and J by 5 bases, with 14 bases of the junction left unmatched. The CDR3 coding sequence is TGTGCCAGCAGCTTGGCCCGTAAGGGACAGGGTCGGGACGAGCAGTACTTC. The encoded protein is CASSLARKGQGRDEQYF. Complete variable domain (other parts from reference TRBV7-9 and TRBJ2-7): DTGVSQNPRHKITKRGQNVTFRCDPISEHNRLYWYRQTLGQGPEFLTYFQNEAQLEKSRLLSDRFSAERPKGSFSTLEIQRTEQGDSAMYLCASSLARKGQGRDEQYFGPGTRLTVT.

The chain couples TRBV7-9 to TRBJ1-5; D perhaps matches TRBD1 (6 bases). Per the germline V gene, CDR1 is SEHNR and CDR2 is FQNEAQ (reference sequence). Trimming removed 1 base at V and 3 bases at J, with 7 bases between. CDR3 length: 14 amino acids. In DNA form, the CDR3 reads TGTGCCAGCAGCTTAGGGACAGTCAATCAGCCCCAGCATTTT. Encoded protein: CASSLGTVNQPQHF.

The chain combines TRBV6-1 with TRBJ1-5, with a tentative D call TRBD1 (6 bases). The V end was cut by 3 bases, the J end by 4 bases, with 13 bases between. CDR3 length: 15 amino acids. In germline, CDR1 is MNHNS, CDR2 SASEGT. The CDR3 nucleotides read TGTGCCAGCAGTGATGCCATAGGGGGAAATCAGCCCCAGCATTTT. Amino acid sequence: CASSDAIGGNQPQHF.

The chain carries TRBV11-2 and TRBJ2-1, with TRBD1 matching 11 bases. In germline, CDR1 is SGHAT, CDR2 FQNNGV. J lost 9 bases, V lost 4 bases, and 14 bases had no gene match. The CDR3 runs 17 residues. The CDR3 bases are TGTGCCAGCAGCTCCCAAGTCGGGGACAGGGGGGAGGGTGAGCAGTTCTTC. As protein: CASSSQVGDRGEGEQFF. Combining the CDR3 with reference TRBV11-2 and TRBJ2-1 gives the whole variable domain EAGVAQSPRYKIIEKRQSVAFWCNPISGHATLYWYQQILGQGPKLLIQFQNNGVVDDSQLPKDRFSAERLKGVDSTLKIQPAKLEDSAVYLCASSSQVGDRGEGEQFFGPGTRLTVL.

The chain carries TRBV11-2 and TRBJ2-7; D possibly corresponds to TRBD2 (6 bases). Trimming stripped 5 bases from V and 4 bases from J, with 9 bases between. This CDR3 is built from 12 residues. The germline V gene encodes CDR1 SGHAT and CDR2 FQNNGV. The CDR3 sequence: CASSRLEYEQYF. The CDR3, as DNA: TGTGCCAGCAGCAGACTAGAGTACGAGCAGTACTTC.

This clone was observed a handful of times. The chain carries TRBV30 and TRBJ2-7; weak D call: TRBD2 (5 bases). The CDR3 extends over 13 amino acids. From germline, CDR1 is GTSNPN and CDR2 SVGIG (reference sequence). The V end was cut by 3 bases, the J end by 3 bases, with 12 bases between. This CDR3 is CAWREGMVYEQYF. The CDR3 bases are TGTGCCTGGAGAGAGGGTATGGTCTACGAGCAGTACTTC.

V is TRBV7-9 and J is TRBJ1-5; D may be TRBD1 (6 bases). Germline V lookup: CDR1 SEHNR, CDR2 FQNEAQ (reference sequence). This CDR3 is built from 15 residues. V lost 5 bases to trimming and J lost 1 base, with 12 bases between them. DNA of the CDR3: TGTGCCAGCAGCCCCGGGACATCGAGCAATCAGCCCCAGCATTTT. As protein: CASSPGTSSNQPQHF. Full variable domain (remainder filled in from reference TRBV7-9 and TRBJ1-5): DTGVSQNPRHKITKRGQNVTFRCDPISEHNRLYWYRQTLGQGPEFLTYFQNEAQLEKSRLLSDRFSAERPKGSFSTLEIQRTEQGDSAMYLCASSPGTSSNQPQHFGDGTRLSIL.

The V gene is TRBV27, the J gene TRBJ1-2; 7 nucleotides line up with TRBD1. This CDR3 has 15 residues. Germline V lookup: CDR1 MNHEY, CDR2 SMNVEV (reference sequence). The V segment lost 9 bases and the J segment 5 bases; nucleotides outside the gene matches: 15. The CDR3 DNA sequence: TGTGCCAGTAAGATGAAGTGGGACAGAGAATATGGCTACACCTTC. Its protein is CASKMKWDREYGYTF.

V and J are TRBV7-9 and TRBJ1-1, with D uncertain. The CDR3 covers 17 residues. Germline-derived CDR1 and CDR2 are SEHNR and FQNEAQ (reference sequence). V lost 1 base and J 0 bases, leaving 15 bases between the germline ends. The CDR3 DNA reads as TGTGCCAGCAGCTTAGGGGTGGGAGGGCCCATGAACACTGAAGCTTTCTTT. It specifies CASSLGVGGPMNTEAFF.